This TCR beta chain was sequenced in a study of shared clonotypes between healthy human individuals (dated by TCRdb to 2018 to 2020). As for the study more broadly: The cohort included three men and a couple of women between 18 and 49 years of age. For each donor, CD4 naive and CD4 memory were each run on three plates, CD8 naive on two plates, and CD8 memory on one plate. The study deeply sequenced blood TCR repertoires of about 5 healthy adults to estimate repertoire size and the extent of clonotype sharing between individuals. Different laboratories and diverse techniques were used to prepare libraries and sequence TCR repertoires, to increase sequencing depth and limit assay-specific biases. Leukapheresis yielded between about 0.85 and 9.5 billion PBMCs per donor.

The donors were healthy, HIV-negative adults with no recently reported acute infections or vaccinations. Every donor was a Caucasian adult living in Nashville, Tennessee, USA. Magnetic negative selection was used to enrich CD4+ T cells, after which naive cells were positively selected on CD45RA and the negative fraction became the memory subset. Blood was obtained by leukapheresis, after which PBMCs were separated by Ficoll-Histopaque density gradient centrifugation and cryopreserved in liquid nitrogen vapor phase. Purity and quantity of every magnetically sorted T cell population were checked by analytical flow cytometry. Genomic DNA was isolated from each sorted fraction and quantified by UV absorbance on a Nanodrop 2000c. What the research found in general, with its limitations: Sampling was restricted to blood, and TCR repertoires in tissue are likely to differ from TCR repertoires in blood. Pairwise subsampling led to the expectation that sequencing depth would affect the degree of clonotype sharing among donors. Compared with non-shared clonotypes, the clonotypes found in all four sorted-subset donors had higher generation probabilities. Rarefaction of sorted-subset datasets indicated incomplete sequencing despite the large sequencing depth. Larger estimated clonotype richness was generally found for naive subsets than for memory subsets. Because the study included only a small number of donors, the genetic and exposure-history diversity represented was limited. Sharing across several donors was observed for approximately 5% of naive CD4, over 3% of naive CD8, 2% to 2.5% of memory CD4, and roughly 0.4% of memory CD8 clonotypes.

Using the deep immunoSEQ assay, TCR CDR3 regions were amplified from genomic DNA by multiplex PCR. Extracted genomic DNA from each cell subset was distributed evenly across all wells of several immunoSEQ 96-well plates, and each plate was treated as a replicate. For sorted subsets, roughly 200 ng of genomic DNA, equivalent to 25,000 to 30,000 T cell genomes, went into each replicate PCR. Purified libraries were quantified with a Qubit 3.0 fluorometer, sized on a Bioanalyzer 2100, and re-quantified with the KAPA Library Quantification kit. Every immunoSEQ 96-well plate was sequenced on a dedicated single-read 150-cycle Illumina NextSeq 550 flow cell. On the study's bioinformatics: The immunoSEQ output contained only junctional sequences without quality scores, so filtering could not match that applied to full-length reads. Sequences were annotated with PyIR, a Python wrapper for IgBLAST v1.9, and V/J genes and CDR3 were assigned using IMGT germline references. Reads were removed for weak V/J assignments (E-value above 1e-6), missing CDR3, stop codons, out-of-frame junctions, or ambiguous translated residues. V3J clonotypes were defined as sequences sharing an identical inferred V gene, J gene, and CDR3 amino acid sequence. Percentage overlap between repertoires was calculated by dividing the number of shared unique clonotypes by the size of the smaller repertoire. Repertoire richness was assessed with RTK rarefaction, the Chao1 estimator, and Recon v2.1 estimates of unobserved clonotypes. Generation probabilities were computed with OLGA for all TCRbeta clonotypes obtained by the gDNA method from several donors. TCRdb limited this immuneACCESS table to in-frame rearrangements with V and J called. A share of clones is missing; checked studies link under half to unresolved V genes, and the rest is unexplained. Clone size and V and J calls were adopted from that table, with D and trimming inferred from the DNA. The sample has some 1,100,000 clones on record, around three quarters of them singletons. The ten largest clones represent 0.5% to 0.6% of the sample.

Notes on this clone: It has no known antigen specificity. No much larger clonotype is one base removed from it; base qualities were not supplied.

This sequence originates from a man younger than 35 in good health. Some clones in this sample may be carry-over from other donors' samples. The sample taken for sequencing was memory CD4+ T cells from PBMCs. The sample's cell subset or site label, decoded: CD45RA-negative fraction.

The nucleotide sequence reads TGCGCCAGCAGTGAGGGGGGAGCAGTAGATACGCAGTATTTT. It translates to CASSEGGAVDTQYF. Recombination linked TRBV10-1 to TRBJ2-3; the D gene is perhaps TRBD1 or TRBD2, as each covers 5 bases. The CDR3 spans 14 residues, from the cysteine through the phenylalanine. Left in the record is the CDR3 DNA by itself, 42 bases read in frame from the first base. Trimming costs V 2 bases and J 5 bases, and their ends lie 11 bases apart. From the germline V gene (reference sequence), CDR1 is WNHNN and CDR2 is SYGVQD.